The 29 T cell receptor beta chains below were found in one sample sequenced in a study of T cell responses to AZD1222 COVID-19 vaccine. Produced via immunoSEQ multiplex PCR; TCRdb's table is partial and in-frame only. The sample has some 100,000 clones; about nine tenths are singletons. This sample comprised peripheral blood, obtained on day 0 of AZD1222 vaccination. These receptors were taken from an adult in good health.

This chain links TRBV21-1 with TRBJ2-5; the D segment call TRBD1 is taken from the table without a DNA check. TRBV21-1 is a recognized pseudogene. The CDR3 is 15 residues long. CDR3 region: CASSSAGQREETQYF. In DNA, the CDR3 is TGTGCCAGCAGCAGCGCGGGACAGCGCGAGGAGACCCAGTACTTC.

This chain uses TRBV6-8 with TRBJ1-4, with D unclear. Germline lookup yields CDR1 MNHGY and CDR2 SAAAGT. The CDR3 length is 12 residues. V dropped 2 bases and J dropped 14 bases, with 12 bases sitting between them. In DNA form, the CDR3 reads TGTGCCAGCAGTTACCCCCCCCAGAATCTGTTTTTT. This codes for CASSYPPQNLFF.

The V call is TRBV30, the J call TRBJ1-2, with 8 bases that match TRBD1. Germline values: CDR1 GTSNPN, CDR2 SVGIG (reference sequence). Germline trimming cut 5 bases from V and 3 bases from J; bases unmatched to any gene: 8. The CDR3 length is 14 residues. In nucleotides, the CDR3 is TGTGCCTGGGGCCAAGGGACAGGCGACTATGGCTACACCTTC. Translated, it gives CAWGQGTGDYGYTF.

The CDR3 DNA reads TGTGCCAGCACCCCGGGACGGGAAAACTATGGCTACACCTTC. As protein: CASTPGRENYGYTF. The rearrangement uses TRBV5-6 and TRBJ1-2; possibly TRBD1 for D (5 bases). The V end was cut by 6 bases, the J end by 2 bases, with 14 bases between. This CDR3 spans 14 amino acids. Germline CDR1 SGHDT, CDR2 YYEEEE.

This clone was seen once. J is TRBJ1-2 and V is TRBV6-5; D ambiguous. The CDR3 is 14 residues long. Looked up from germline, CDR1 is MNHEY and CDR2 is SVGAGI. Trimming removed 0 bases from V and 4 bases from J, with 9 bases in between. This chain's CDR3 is CASSYSKTSYGYTF. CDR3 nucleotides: TGTGCCAGCAGTTACTCGAAAACCTCCTATGGCTACACCTTC.

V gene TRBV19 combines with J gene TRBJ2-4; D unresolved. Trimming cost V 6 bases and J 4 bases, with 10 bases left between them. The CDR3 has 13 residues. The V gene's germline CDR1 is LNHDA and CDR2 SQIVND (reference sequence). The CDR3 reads CASRAEPKNIQYF. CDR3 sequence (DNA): TGTGCCAGTAGAGCAGAACCTAAAAACATTCAGTACTTC.

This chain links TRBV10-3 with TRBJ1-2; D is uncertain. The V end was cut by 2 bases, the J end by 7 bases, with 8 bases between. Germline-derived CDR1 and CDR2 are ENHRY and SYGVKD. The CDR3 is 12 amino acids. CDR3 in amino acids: CAISEARVGYTF. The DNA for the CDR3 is TGTGCCATCAGTGAGGCAAGGGTTGGCTACACCTTC.

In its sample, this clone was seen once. For the CDR3, the DNA is TGTGCCAGCGTGGGACCGCCAGGCACCATATATTTT. Translation gives CASVGPPGTIYF. J is TRBJ1-3 and V is TRBV6-5; D might be TRBD1 (5 bases). Germline V gives CDR1 MNHEY, CDR2 SVGAGI. Trimming cost V 8 bases and J 9 bases, with 14 bases left between them. The CDR3 sequence is 12 residues long.

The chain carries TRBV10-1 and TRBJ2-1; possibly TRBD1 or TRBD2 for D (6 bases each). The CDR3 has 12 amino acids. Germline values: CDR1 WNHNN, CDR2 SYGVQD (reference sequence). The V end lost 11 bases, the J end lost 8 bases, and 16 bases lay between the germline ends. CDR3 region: CAGRRGADEQFF. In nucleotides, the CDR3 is TGCGCCGGCCGGAGGGGGGCGGATGAGCAGTTCTTC.

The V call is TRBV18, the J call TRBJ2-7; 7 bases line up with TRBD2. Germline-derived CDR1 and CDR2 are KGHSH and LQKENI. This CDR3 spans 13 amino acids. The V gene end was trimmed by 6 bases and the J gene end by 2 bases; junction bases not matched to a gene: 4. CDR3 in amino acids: CASSTREAYEQYF. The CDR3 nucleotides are TGTGCCAGCTCGACTCGGGAGGCCTACGAGCAGTACTTC. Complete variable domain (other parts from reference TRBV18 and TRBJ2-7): NAGVMQNPRHLVRRRGQEARLRCSPMKGHSHVYWYRQLPEEGLKFMVYLQKENIIDESGMPKERFSAEFPKEGPSILRIQQVVRGDSAAYFCASSTREAYEQYFGPGTRLTVT.

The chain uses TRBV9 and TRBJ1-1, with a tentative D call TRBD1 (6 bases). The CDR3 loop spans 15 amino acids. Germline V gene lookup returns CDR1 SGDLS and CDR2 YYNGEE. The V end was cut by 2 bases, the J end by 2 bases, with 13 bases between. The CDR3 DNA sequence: TGTGCCAGCAGCGTGGCAGGGGACTTAAACACTGAAGCTTTCTTT. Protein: CASSVAGDLNTEAFF.

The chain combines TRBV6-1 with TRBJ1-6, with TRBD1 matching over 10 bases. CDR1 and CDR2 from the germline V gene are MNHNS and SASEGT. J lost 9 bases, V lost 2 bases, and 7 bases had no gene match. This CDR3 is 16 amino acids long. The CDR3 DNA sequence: TGTGCCAGCAGTGAATCGATGACAGGGGGCTTTTCACCCCTCCACTTT. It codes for CASSESMTGGFSPLHF.

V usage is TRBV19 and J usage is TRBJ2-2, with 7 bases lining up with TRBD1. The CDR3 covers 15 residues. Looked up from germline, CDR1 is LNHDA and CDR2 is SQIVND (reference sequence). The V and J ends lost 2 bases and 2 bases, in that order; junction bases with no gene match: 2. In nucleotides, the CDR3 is TGTGCCAGTAGTATAAGACAGGGAAACACCGGGGAGCTGTTTTTT. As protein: CASSIRQGNTGELFF.

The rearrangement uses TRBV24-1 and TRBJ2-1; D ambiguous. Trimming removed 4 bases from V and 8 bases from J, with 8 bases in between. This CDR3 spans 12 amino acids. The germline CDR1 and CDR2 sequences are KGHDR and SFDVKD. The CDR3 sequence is CATSEDRYEQFF. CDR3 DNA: TGTGCCACCAGTGAGGACCGGTATGAGCAGTTCTTC.

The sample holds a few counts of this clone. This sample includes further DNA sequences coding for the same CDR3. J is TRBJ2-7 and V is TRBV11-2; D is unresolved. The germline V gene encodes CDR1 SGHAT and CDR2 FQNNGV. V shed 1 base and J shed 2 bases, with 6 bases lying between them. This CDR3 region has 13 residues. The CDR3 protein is CASSLAGTYEQYF. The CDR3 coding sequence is TGTGCCAGCAGCTTAGCAGGAACCTACGAGCAGTACTTC.

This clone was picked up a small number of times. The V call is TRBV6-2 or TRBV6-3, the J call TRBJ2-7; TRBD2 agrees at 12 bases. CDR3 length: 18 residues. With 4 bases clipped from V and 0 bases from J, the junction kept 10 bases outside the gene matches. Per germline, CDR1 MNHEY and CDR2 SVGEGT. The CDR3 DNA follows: TGTGCCAGCAGTTTTCCGACTAGCGGGGGCCCCAGCTCCTACGAGCAGTACTTC. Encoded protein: CASSFPTSGGPSSYEQYF.

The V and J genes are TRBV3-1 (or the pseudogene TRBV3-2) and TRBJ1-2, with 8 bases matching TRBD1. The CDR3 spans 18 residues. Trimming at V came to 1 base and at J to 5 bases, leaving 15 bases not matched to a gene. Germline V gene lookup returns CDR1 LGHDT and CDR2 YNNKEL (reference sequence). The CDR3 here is CASSQGGQGGFGGYGYTF. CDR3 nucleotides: TGTGCCAGCAGCCAAGGAGGACAGGGCGGGTTTGGGGGGTATGGCTACACCTTC.

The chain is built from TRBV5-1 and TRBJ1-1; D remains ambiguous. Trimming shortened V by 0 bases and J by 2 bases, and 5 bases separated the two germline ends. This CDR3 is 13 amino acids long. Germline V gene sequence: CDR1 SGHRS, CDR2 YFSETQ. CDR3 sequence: CASSLVANTEAFF. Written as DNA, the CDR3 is TGCGCCAGCAGCTTGGTCGCAAACACTGAAGCTTTCTTT.

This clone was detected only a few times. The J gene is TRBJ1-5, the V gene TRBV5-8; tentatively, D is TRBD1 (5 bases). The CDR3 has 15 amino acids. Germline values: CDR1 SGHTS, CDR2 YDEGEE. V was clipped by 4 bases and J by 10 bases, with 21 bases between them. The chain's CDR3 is CASSHRVGGSKPQHF. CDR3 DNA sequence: TGTGCCAGCAGCCACCGGGTCGGGGGTAGTAAACCCCAGCATTTT.

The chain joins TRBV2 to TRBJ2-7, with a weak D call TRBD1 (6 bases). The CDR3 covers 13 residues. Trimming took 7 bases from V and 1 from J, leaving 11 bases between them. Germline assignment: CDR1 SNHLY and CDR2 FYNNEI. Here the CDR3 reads CASTRTASYEQYF. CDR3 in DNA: TGTGCCAGCACTAGGACAGCTTCCTACGAGCAGTACTTC.

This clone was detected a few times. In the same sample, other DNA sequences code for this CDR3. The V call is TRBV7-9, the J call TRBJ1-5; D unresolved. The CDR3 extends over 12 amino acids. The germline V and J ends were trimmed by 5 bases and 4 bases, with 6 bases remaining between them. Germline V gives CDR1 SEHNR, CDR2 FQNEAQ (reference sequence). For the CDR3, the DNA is TGTGCCAGCAGCGACCGAAATCAGCCCCAGCATTTT. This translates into CASSDRNQPQHF.

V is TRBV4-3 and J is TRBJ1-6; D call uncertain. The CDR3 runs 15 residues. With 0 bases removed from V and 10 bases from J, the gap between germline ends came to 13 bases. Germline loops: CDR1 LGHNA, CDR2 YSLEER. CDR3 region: CASSQDGPSRSPLHF. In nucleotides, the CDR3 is TGCGCCAGCAGCCAAGATGGACCCAGCAGGTCACCCCTCCACTTT.

The CDR3 DNA follows: TGCGCCAGCAGCTTGGATGCCGGACGGGTTGGAAACACCATATATTTT. It codes for CASSLDAGRVGNTIYF. This chain connects TRBV5-1 to TRBJ1-3; D unresolved. Germline CDR1 is SGHRS and CDR2 is YFSETQ. V lost 0 bases, J lost 3 bases, and 13 bases lay in between. This CDR3 has 16 amino acids.

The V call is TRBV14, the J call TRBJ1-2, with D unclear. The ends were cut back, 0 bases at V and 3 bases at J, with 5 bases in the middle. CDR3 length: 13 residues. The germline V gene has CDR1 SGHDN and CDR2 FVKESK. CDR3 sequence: CASSQDSDYGYTF. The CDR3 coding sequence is TGTGCCAGCAGCCAAGACTCAGACTATGGCTACACCTTC.

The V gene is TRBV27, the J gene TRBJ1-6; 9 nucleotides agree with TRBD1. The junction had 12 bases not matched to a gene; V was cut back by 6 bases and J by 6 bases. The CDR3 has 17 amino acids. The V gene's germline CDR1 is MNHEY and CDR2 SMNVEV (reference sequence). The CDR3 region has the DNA TGTGCCAGCAGAATAGTACAGGGGGCGCAGTTTAATTCACCCCTCCACTTT. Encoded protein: CASRIVQGAQFNSPLHF.

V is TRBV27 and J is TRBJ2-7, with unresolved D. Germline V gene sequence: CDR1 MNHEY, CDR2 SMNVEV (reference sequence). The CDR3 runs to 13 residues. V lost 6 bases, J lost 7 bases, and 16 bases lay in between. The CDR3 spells CASRGKRPREQYF. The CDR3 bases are TGTGCCAGCAGGGGCAAGCGCCCTAGGGAGCAGTACTTC.

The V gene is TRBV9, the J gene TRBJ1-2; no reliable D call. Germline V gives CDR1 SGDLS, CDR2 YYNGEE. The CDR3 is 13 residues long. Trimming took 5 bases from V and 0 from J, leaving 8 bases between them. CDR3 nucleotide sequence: TGTGCCAGCAGGGGCAGTTCTAACTATGGCTACACCTTC. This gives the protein CASRGSSNYGYTF. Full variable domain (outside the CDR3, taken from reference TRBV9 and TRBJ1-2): DSGVTQTPKHLITATGQRVTLRCSPRSGDLSVYWYQQSLDQGLQFLIQYYNGEERAKGNILERFSAQQFPDLHSELNLSSLELGDSALYFCASRGSSNYGYTFGSGTRLTVV.

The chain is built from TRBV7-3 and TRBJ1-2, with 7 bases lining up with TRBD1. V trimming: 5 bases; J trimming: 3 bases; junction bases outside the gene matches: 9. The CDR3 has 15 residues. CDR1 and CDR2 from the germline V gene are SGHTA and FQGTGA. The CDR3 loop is CASSPTGSGDYGYTF. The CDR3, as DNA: TGTGCCAGCAGCCCGACAGGGAGTGGTGACTATGGCTACACCTTC.

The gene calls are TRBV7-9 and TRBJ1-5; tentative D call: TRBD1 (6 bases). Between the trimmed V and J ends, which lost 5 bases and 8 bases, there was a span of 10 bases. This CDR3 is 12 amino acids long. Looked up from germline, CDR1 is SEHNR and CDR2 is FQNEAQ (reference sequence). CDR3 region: CASSPQGKPQHF. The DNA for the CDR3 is TGTGCCAGCAGCCCTCAGGGGAAGCCCCAGCATTTT. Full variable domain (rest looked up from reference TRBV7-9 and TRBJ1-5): DTGVSQNPRHKITKRGQNVTFRCDPISEHNRLYWYRQTLGQGPEFLTYFQNEAQLEKSRLLSDRFSAERPKGSFSTLEIQRTEQGDSAMYLCASSPQGKPQHFGDGTRLSIL.